The next 30 T cell receptor beta chains were all read from a single sample in a study of blood T cell repertoires in COVID-19 (dated by TCRdb to between 2020 and 2021). Library construction relied on the immunoSEQ multiplex PCR assay. Imported from immuneACCESS, the table was reduced by TCRdb to in-frame sequences with V and J called. These copies leave out some clones; in studies compared against another copy, an unresolved V gene accounts for under half, and the cause of the remainder is not known. This sample gives 100,000 to 150,000 clones in total; about 80% of them show up just once. Around 25% of the sample lies in the top ten. Sequencing was done on a sample of peripheral blood. The receptors were sampled from a human donor in a cohort sampled during active COVID-19.

The V call is TRBV25-1, the J call TRBJ2-7; D is possibly TRBD1 (6 bases). Germline-derived CDR1 and CDR2 are MGHDK and SYGVNS. Trimming took 6 bases from V and 0 from J, leaving 12 bases between them. CDR3 length equals 14 residues. The CDR3 spells CASRETGASYEQYF. As DNA, the CDR3 is TGTGCCAGCAGGGAGACAGGAGCCTCCTACGAGCAGTACTTC.

This clone was counted ten times or more. V is TRBV5-6 and J is TRBJ2-5; 8 bases map to TRBD2. CDR1 and CDR2 (germline): SGHDT, YYEEEE. The J segment lost 5 bases and the V segment lost 4 bases, leaving 13 bases of the junction unmatched. This CDR3 has 16 residues. As DNA, the CDR3 is TGTGCCAGCAGCCTGATGGAGCGGGGGCGGAGGGAGACCCAGTACTTC. Translating it yields CASSLMERGRRETQYF.

The genes are TRBV28 and TRBJ1-4; D unclear. In germline, CDR1 is MDHEN, CDR2 SYDVKM. The CDR3 covers 13 residues. V lost 3 bases and J lost 10, with 12 bases in between. DNA of the CDR3: TGTGCCAGCAGTTTCGGAGGTTCCGGAAAACTGTTTTTT. Protein product: CASSFGGSGKLFF.

The rearrangement uses TRBV28 and TRBJ1-1; 7 positions agree with TRBD1. Trimming cost V 1 base and J 4 bases; bases outside gene matches: 6. Germline assignment: CDR1 MDHEN and CDR2 SYDVKM. This CDR3 is built from 15 residues. CDR3 coding DNA: TGTGCCAGCAGTTTATTTACAGGGGTTGGCACTGAAGCTTTCTTT. This codes for CASSLFTGVGTEAFF.

J is TRBJ1-6 and V is TRBV6-2 or TRBV6-3, with 10 bases fitting TRBD1. V shed 4 bases and J 11 bases; nucleotides not matched to a gene: 8. CDR1 MNHEY and CDR2 SVGEGT come from the germline V gene. The CDR3 runs to 15 residues. The CDR3 region has the DNA TGTGCCAGCAGTTCCTGGGGACAGGGGAATCCACCCCTCCACTTT. Its protein is CASSSWGQGNPPLHF.

The J gene is TRBJ1-1, the V gene TRBV6-9; a possible D gene is TRBD1 (6 bases). The CDR3 consists of 17 residues. With 2 bases removed from V and 1 base from J, the gap between germline ends came to 17 bases. Looked up from germline, CDR1 is MNHGY and CDR2 is SVAAGI. The CDR3 DNA sequence: TGTGCCAGCAGTTATGGAAGAATCCGGGACACGAACACTGAAGCTTTCTTT. Protein sequence: CASSYGRIRDTNTEAFF.

The count of this clone is one. The chain has TRBV30 and TRBJ2-1, with D tentatively TRBD2 (6 bases). Trimming took 3 bases from V and 8 from J, leaving 23 bases between them. Germline CDR1 is GTSNPN and CDR2 is SVGIG (reference sequence). This CDR3 spans 16 amino acids. CDR3 sequence reads: CAWRGLGLSQGDEQFF. The CDR3 nucleotides are TGTGCCTGGAGAGGACTGGGACTGTCGCAGGGAGATGAGCAGTTCTTC.

This clone is a singleton in its sample. The chain employs TRBV2 and TRBJ1-2; tentative D call: TRBD1 (5 bases). CDR1 and CDR2 from the germline V gene are SNHLY and FYNNEI. The CDR3 is 13 residues long. The V end was cut by 4 bases, the J end by 2 bases, with 8 bases between. CDR3 in DNA: TGTGCCAGCAGTGTCGGGGGAAACTATGGCTACACCTTC. Amino acids: CASSVGGNYGYTF.

This clone was recorded at least ten times. V is TRBV28 and J is TRBJ1-6; TRBD1 matches at 7 bases. The CDR3 covers 16 residues. Germline loops: CDR1 MDHEN, CDR2 SYDVKM. The ends lost 4 bases at V and 0 bases at J; junction bases unmatched: 3. CDR3 region: CASSSPGGSYNSPLHF. CDR3 bases: TGTGCCAGCAGTTCCCCAGGGGGCTCCTATAATTCACCCCTCCACTTT. Looking up the rest from reference TRBV28 and TRBJ1-6 gives the full variable domain: DVKVTQSSRYLVKRTGEKVFLECVQDMDHENMFWYRQDPGLGLRLIYFSYDVKMKEKGDIPEGYSVSREKKERFSLILESASTNQTSMYLCASSSPGGSYNSPLHFGNGTRLTVT.

This chain connects TRBV19 to TRBJ1-5, with D maybe TRBD1 (5 bases). V was cut by 7 bases and J by 7 bases, with 14 bases left in between. Germline V gene data show CDR1 as LNHDA and CDR2 as SQIVND (reference sequence). The CDR3 is 13 residues long. Written as DNA, the CDR3 is TGTGCCAGTAAAAGGACACAGTTCCAGCCCCAGCATTTT. Encoded protein: CASKRTQFQPQHF.

The rearrangement joins TRBV12-3 or TRBV12-4 to TRBJ1-6; 7 nucleotides align to TRBD1. This CDR3 contains 13 residues. The junction had 4 bases not matched to a gene; V was cut back by 9 bases and J by 5 bases. The CDR3 sequence: CASGTANNSPLHF. For the CDR3, the DNA is TGTGCCAGTGGGACAGCTAATAATTCACCCCTCCACTTT.

The rearrangement joins TRBV28 to TRBJ1-4, with D uncertain. V gave up 6 bases and J gave up 8 bases, with 13 bases separating them. Looked up from germline, CDR1 is MDHEN and CDR2 is SYDVKM. The CDR3 sequence is 13 residues long. The CDR3, as DNA: TGTGCCAGCAGGGGCGGGGTTGAGGAAAAACTGTTTTTT. It yields the protein CASRGGVEEKLFF.

This clone appeared a single time. The rearrangement joins TRBV11-1 to TRBJ1-2; D is possibly TRBD1 (6 bases). This CDR3 is built from 13 residues. Germline values: CDR1 SGHAT, CDR2 FQDESV (reference sequence). V dropped 5 bases and J dropped 2 bases, with 9 bases sitting between them. CDR3 protein: CASSLGQNYGYTF. For the CDR3, the DNA is TGTGCCAGCAGCCTAGGACAGAACTATGGCTACACCTTC.

In its sample, this clone was seen a few times. V usage is TRBV9 and J usage is TRBJ1-5, with D maybe TRBD1 (5 bases). Trimming cost V 4 bases and J 0 bases, with 8 bases left between them. This CDR3 has 14 residues. Germline CDR1 SGDLS, CDR2 YYNGEE. CDR3 DNA: TGTGCCAGCAGCTCGGACATTAGCAATCAGCCCCAGCATTTT. It encodes CASSSDISNQPQHF.

This rearrangement joins TRBV3-1 (or the pseudogene TRBV3-2) to TRBJ1-3; no reliable D call. The V gene lost 1 base and the J gene lost 8 bases, with 12 bases spanning the gap. CDR3 size: 14 residues. Per germline, CDR1 LGHDT and CDR2 YNNKEL (reference sequence). The CDR3 protein is CASSQGAVLDTIYF. The CDR3 nucleotides read TGTGCCAGCAGCCAAGGGGCTGTGTTGGACACCATATATTTT.

This chain connects TRBV30 to TRBJ1-4; perhaps TRBD1 as D (5 bases). V gave up 1 base and J gave up 6 bases, with 21 bases separating them. The CDR3 is 17 amino acids. From germline, CDR1 is GTSNPN and CDR2 SVGIG (reference sequence). This CDR3 is CAWSDRAKSGLYEKLFF. For the CDR3, the DNA is TGTGCCTGGAGTGACCGTGCCAAATCGGGACTTTATGAAAAACTGTTTTTT.

The chain combines TRBV28 with TRBJ1-4; D uncertain. CDR3 length equals 18 residues. V lost 1 base and J lost 3, with 18 bases in between. Germline V gene sequence: CDR1 MDHEN, CDR2 SYDVKM. CDR3 residues: CASSLFSTSRAANEKLFF. In nucleotides, the CDR3 is TGTGCCAGCAGTTTATTTAGTACTTCCCGAGCGGCTAATGAAAAACTGTTTTTT.

The rearrangement joins TRBV2 to TRBJ1-4; D possibly corresponds to TRBD1 (6 bases). Deletions cut 2 bases from V and 7 bases from J, with 11 bases between. Germline V CDR1 and CDR2: SNHLY, FYNNEI. The CDR3 covers 14 residues. The chain's CDR3 is CASSELTGREKLFF. For the CDR3, the DNA is TGTGCCAGCAGTGAATTGACAGGACGTGAAAAACTGTTTTTT.

J is TRBJ2-1 and V is TRBV5-6, with 10 bases aligning to TRBD2. Germline CDR1 reads SGHDT; CDR2 reads YYEEEE. V shed 9 bases and J 3 bases; nucleotides not matched to a gene: 9. CDR3 size: 15 residues. This CDR3 is CATYRTSGDYNEQFF. CDR3 nucleotide sequence: TGTGCCACCTATAGAACTAGCGGGGACTACAATGAGCAGTTCTTC.

V usage is TRBV3-1 (or the pseudogene TRBV3-2) and J usage is TRBJ1-1; D might be TRBD1 (5 bases). CDR1 is LGHDT and CDR2 is YNNKEL in the germline V gene (reference sequence). The V end was cut by 4 bases, the J end by 6 bases, with 18 bases between. The CDR3 sequence is 15 residues long. In DNA form, the CDR3 reads TGTGCCAGCAGCCCAAGTGGCGGGGGGAGGGCTGAAGCTTTCTTT. This codes for CASSPSGGGRAEAFF.

The V gene is TRBV6-1, the J gene TRBJ2-5, with 14 bases identical to TRBD2. V dropped 3 bases and J dropped 0; count of bases not matched to a gene: 9. The germline gives CDR1 MNHNS, CDR2 SASEGT. The CDR3 consists of 19 residues. The CDR3 is CASSDDTGTSGGYQETQYF. CDR3 DNA sequence: TGTGCCAGCAGTGACGATACCGGGACTAGCGGGGGATACCAAGAGACCCAGTACTTC.

The V call is TRBV4-2, the J call TRBJ2-7; TRBD2 matches at 13 bases. Germline CDR1 is LGHNA and CDR2 is YNFKEQ. The length of the CDR3 is 16 residues. The V gene end was trimmed by 4 bases and the J gene end by 3 bases; junction bases not matched to a gene: 6. CDR3 loop: CASSPGLAGSSYEQYF. The DNA of the CDR3 is TGTGCCAGCAGCCCGGGACTAGCGGGATCTAGCTACGAGCAGTACTTC.

The chain has TRBV5-1 and TRBJ2-7; 8 positions match TRBD1. Germline CDR1 and CDR2: SGHRS and YFSETQ. The trim removed 4 bases at V and 5 bases at J, leaving 8 bases unmatched. The CDR3 totals 14 residues. Written as DNA, the CDR3 is TGCGCCAGCAGCACAGGACAGGGTTTCAACGAGCAGTACTTC. Amino acid sequence: CASSTGQGFNEQYF.

J is TRBJ2-1 and V is TRBV7-9, with a tentative D call TRBD2 (6 bases). The CDR3 runs to 14 residues. The germline V gene encodes CDR1 SEHNR and CDR2 FQNEAQ (reference sequence). Trimming took off 6 bases at V and 4 bases at J, with 13 bases between the two ends. CDR3 amino acids: CASSPRRGYNEQFF. In nucleotides, the CDR3 is TGTGCCAGCAGTCCTAGGAGGGGTTACAATGAGCAGTTCTTC. The whole variable domain, remainder taken from reference TRBV7-9 and TRBJ2-1, is DTGVSQNPRHKITKRGQNVTFRCDPISEHNRLYWYRQTLGQGPEFLTYFQNEAQLEKSRLLSDRFSAERPKGSFSTLEIQRTEQGDSAMYLCASSPRRGYNEQFFGPGTRLTVL.

The chain employs TRBV4-3 and TRBJ2-2; TRBD1 agrees at 8 bases. The CDR3 consists of 17 residues. The V gene end was trimmed by 0 bases and the J gene end by 4 bases; junction bases not matched to a gene: 7. CDR1 is LGHNA, CDR2 YSLEER, per germline. The CDR3 loop is CASSQDTGGLGTGELFF. The DNA for the CDR3 is TGCGCCAGCAGCCAAGACACAGGGGGGTTGGGCACCGGGGAGCTGTTTTTT.

The V gene is TRBV18, the J gene TRBJ1-1, with D tentatively TRBD1 (5 bases). The CDR3 is 13 amino acids. With 3 bases removed from V and 0 bases from J, the gap between germline ends came to 5 bases. CDR1 KGHSH and CDR2 LQKENI come from the germline V gene. CDR3 in amino acids: CASSPTVNTEAFF. In DNA form, the CDR3 reads TGTGCCAGCTCACCGACAGTGAACACTGAAGCTTTCTTT.

The V and J genes are TRBV3-1 (or the pseudogene TRBV3-2) and TRBJ2-7, with 13 positions matching TRBD2. Germline assignment: CDR1 LGHDT and CDR2 YNNKEL (reference sequence). Trimming took 3 bases from V and 6 from J; bases not matched to a gene: 2. This CDR3 comprises 14 residues. Here the CDR3 reads CASSQWTSGSEQYF. The CDR3 region has the DNA TGTGCCAGCAGCCAGTGGACTAGCGGGAGCGAGCAGTACTTC.

In DNA, the CDR3 is TGTGCCAGCAGCGCGCCGAGTCAGCGGGTCGACGAGCAGTACTTC. Translation gives CASSAPSQRVDEQYF. The chain combines TRBV7-9 with TRBJ2-7, with TRBD2 as a possible D gene (6 bases). Between the trimmed V and J ends, which lost 5 bases and 5 bases, there was a span of 19 bases. CDR1 and CDR2 (germline): SEHNR, FQNEAQ (reference sequence). This CDR3 is built from 15 residues.

This clone has just one count. The chain employs TRBV30 and TRBJ2-5; TRBD1 matches 8 bases. Trimming at V came to 3 bases and at J to 2 bases, leaving 8 bases not matched to a gene. Germline lookup yields CDR1 GTSNPN and CDR2 SVGIG (reference sequence). CDR3 length: 15 amino acids. CDR3 region: CAWSISGTGQETQYF. CDR3 DNA: TGTGCCTGGAGCATTTCCGGGACAGGACAAGAGACCCAGTACTTC.

The chain employs TRBV7-9 and TRBJ1-1; the D gene is possibly TRBD1 (6 bases). CDR1 and CDR2 from the germline V gene are SEHNR and FQNEAQ (reference sequence). V lost 7 bases and J 0 bases, leaving 12 bases between the germline ends. The CDR3 runs 14 residues. This CDR3 reads CASTLDRMNTEAFF. CDR3 bases: TGTGCCAGCACCCTCGACAGGATGAACACTGAAGCTTTCTTT.